This T cell receptor beta chain was sequenced in a study of shared clonotypes between healthy human individuals. The germline V gene encodes CDR1 MDHEN and CDR2 SYDVKM. This CDR3 spans 16 amino acids. Trimming took off 1 base at V and 2 bases at J, with 12 bases between the two ends. Terminally differentiated effector memory CD45RA+ cells were left out of the naive CD8 fraction, which was CD45RO-negative and positively selected for CCR7. Sequencing used immunoSEQ multiplex PCR; TCRdb keeps in-frame clones, though not all of them. The sample lists hundreds of thousands of clones; around 92% were seen once.

Material for sequencing was naive CD8+ T cells sorted from blood. This TCR derives from a man aged 30-40 years in good health. The rearrangement joins TRBV28 to TRBJ1-5; no clear D. CDR3 nucleotide sequence: TGTGCCAGCAGTTTATATCGTGGGAGCGGCAATCAGCCCCAGCATTTT. This translates into CASSLYRGSGNQPQHF.